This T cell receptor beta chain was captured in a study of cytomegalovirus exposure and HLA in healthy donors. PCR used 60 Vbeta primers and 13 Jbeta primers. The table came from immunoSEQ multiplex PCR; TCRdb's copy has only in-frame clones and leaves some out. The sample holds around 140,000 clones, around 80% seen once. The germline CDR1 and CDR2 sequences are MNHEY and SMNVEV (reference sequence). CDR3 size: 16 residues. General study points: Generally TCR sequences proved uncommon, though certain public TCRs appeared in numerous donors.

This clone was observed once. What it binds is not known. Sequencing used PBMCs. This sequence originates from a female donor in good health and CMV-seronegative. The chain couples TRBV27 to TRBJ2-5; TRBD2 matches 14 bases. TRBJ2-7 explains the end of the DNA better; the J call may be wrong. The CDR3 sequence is CASSRRLAGGVNEQYF. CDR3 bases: TGTGCCAGCAGTCGCAGACTAGCGGGAGGGGTAAACGAGCAGTACTTC.